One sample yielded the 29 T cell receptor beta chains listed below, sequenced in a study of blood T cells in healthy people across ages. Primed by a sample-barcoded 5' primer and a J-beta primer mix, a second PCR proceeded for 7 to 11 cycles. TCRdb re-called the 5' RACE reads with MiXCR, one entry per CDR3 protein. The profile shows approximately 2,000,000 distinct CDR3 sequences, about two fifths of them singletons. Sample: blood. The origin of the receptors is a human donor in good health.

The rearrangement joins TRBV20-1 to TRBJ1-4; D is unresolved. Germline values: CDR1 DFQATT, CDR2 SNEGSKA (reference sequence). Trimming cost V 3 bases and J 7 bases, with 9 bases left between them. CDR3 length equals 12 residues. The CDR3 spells CSASMGVEKLFF. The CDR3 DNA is TGCAGTGCTAGTATGGGAGTTGAAAAACTGTTTTTT.

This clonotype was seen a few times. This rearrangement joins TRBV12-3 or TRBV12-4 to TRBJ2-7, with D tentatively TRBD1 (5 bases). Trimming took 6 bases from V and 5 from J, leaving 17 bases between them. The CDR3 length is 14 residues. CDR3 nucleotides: TGTGCCAGCAGACGAAGTCAGGGCGTCCACGAGCAGTACTTC. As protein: CASRRSQGVHEQYF.

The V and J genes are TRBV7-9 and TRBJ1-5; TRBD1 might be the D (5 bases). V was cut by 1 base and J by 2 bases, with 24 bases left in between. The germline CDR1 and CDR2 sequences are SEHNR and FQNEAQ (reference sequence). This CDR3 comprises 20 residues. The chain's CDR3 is CASSLELNFGRVRGNQPQHF. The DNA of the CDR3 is TGTGCCAGCAGCTTAGAATTAAATTTTGGCAGGGTGAGGGGCAATCAGCCCCAGCATTTT.

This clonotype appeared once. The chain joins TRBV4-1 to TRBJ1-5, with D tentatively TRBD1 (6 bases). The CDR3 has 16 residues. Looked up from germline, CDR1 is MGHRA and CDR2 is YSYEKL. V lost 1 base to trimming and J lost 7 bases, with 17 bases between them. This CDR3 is CASSQAAWGAGQPQHF. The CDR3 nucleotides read TGCGCCAGCAGCCAAGCGGCGTGGGGGGCTGGGCAGCCCCAGCATTTT.

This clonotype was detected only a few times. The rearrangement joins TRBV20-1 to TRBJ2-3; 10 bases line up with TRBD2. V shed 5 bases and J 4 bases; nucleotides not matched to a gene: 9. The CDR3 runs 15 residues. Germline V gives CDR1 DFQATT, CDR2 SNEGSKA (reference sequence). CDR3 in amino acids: CSAQPAGGPADTQYF. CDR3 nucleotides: TGCAGTGCTCAACCAGCGGGGGGGCCTGCAGATACGCAGTATTTT.

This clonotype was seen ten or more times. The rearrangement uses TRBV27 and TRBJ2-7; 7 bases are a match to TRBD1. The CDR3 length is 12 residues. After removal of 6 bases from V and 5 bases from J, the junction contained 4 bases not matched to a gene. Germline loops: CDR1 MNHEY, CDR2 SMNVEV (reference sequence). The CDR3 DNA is TGTGCCAGCAGCTTGACAGGGAACGAGCAGTACTTC. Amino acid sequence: CASSLTGNEQYF.

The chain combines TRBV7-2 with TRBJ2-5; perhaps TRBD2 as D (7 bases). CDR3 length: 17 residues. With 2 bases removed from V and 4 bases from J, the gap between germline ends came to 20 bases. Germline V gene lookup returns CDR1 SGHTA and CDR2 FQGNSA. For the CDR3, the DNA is TGTGCCAGCAGCTTATTATGGGGGGGCCGGGATGGAGAGACCCAGTACTTC. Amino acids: CASSLLWGGRDGETQYF.

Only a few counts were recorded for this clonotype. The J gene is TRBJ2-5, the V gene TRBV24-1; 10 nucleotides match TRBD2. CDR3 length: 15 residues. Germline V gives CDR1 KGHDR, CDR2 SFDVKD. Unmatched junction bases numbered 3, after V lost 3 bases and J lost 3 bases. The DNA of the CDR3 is TGTGCCACCAGTGATCGGACTAGCGGAGAAGAGACCCAGTACTTC. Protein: CATSDRTSGEETQYF.

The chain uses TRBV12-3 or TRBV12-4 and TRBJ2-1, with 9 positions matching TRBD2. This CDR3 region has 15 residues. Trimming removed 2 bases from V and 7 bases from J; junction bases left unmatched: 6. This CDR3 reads CASSLSSGALNEQFF. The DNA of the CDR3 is TGTGCCAGCAGTTTATCTAGCGGGGCCTTGAATGAGCAGTTCTTC.

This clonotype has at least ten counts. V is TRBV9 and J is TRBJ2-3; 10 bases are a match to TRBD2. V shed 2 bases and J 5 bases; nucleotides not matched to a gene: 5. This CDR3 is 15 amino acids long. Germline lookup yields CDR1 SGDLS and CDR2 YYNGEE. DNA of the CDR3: TGTGCCAGCAGCGTGAGCGGGGGGGCCGGAGATACGCAGTATTTT. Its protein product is CASSVSGGAGDTQYF. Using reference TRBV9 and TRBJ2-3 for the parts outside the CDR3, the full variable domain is DSGVTQTPKHLITATGQRVTLRCSPRSGDLSVYWYQQSLDQGLQFLIQYYNGEERAKGNILERFSAQQFPDLHSELNLSSLELGDSALYFCASSVSGGAGDTQYFGPGTRLTVL.

The CDR3 spells CASSRAGLSETQYF. CDR3 nucleotide sequence: TGCGCCAGCAGCCGAGCGGGACTTTCTGAGACCCAGTACTTC. The rearrangement uses TRBV4-1 and TRBJ2-5; 7 bases line up with TRBD2. The ends lost 4 bases at V and 5 bases at J; junction bases unmatched: 7. The CDR3 sequence is 14 residues long. The germline V gene encodes CDR1 MGHRA and CDR2 YSYEKL.

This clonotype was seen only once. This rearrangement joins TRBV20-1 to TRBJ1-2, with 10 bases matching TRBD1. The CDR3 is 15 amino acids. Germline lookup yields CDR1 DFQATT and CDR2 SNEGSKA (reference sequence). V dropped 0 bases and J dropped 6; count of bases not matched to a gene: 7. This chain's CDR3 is CSARDRDRGWNGYTF. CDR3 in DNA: TGCAGTGCTAGAGACCGGGACAGGGGATGGAATGGCTACACCTTC.

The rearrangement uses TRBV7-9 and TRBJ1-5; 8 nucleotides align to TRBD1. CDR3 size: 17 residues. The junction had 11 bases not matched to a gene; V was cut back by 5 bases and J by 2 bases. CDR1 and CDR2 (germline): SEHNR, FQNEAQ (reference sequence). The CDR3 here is CASSHNSDREGNQPQHF. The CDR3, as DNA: TGTGCCAGCAGCCACAATTCGGACAGGGAGGGCAATCAGCCCCAGCATTTT.

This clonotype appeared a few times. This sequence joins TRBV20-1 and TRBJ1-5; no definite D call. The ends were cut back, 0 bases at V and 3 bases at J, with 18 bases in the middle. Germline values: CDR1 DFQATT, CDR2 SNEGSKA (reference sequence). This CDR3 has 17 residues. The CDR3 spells CSARDPTSRTNNQPQHF. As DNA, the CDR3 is TGCAGTGCTAGAGACCCTACCTCACGGACTAACAATCAGCCCCAGCATTTT.

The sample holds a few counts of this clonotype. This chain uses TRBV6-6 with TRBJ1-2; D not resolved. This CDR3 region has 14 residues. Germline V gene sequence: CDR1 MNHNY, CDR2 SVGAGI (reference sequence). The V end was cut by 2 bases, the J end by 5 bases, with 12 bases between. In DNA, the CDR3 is TGTGCCAGCAGTTACACTGCTTTAGGTTATGGCTACACCTTC. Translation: CASSYTALGYGYTF.

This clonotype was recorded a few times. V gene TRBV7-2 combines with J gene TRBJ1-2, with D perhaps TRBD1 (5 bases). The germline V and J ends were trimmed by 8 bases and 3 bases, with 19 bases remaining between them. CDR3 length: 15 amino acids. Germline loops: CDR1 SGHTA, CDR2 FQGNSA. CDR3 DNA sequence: TGTGCCAGCGGTACCGTACTAAGCAGGGACTATGGCTACACCTTC. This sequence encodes CASGTVLSRDYGYTF.

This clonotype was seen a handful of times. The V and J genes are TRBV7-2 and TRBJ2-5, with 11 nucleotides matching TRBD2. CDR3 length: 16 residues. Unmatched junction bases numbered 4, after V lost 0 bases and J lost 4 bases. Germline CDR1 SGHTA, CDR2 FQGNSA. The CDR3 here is CASSLAGLAGSETQYF. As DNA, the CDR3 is TGTGCCAGCAGCTTAGCAGGACTAGCGGGTTCAGAGACCCAGTACTTC.

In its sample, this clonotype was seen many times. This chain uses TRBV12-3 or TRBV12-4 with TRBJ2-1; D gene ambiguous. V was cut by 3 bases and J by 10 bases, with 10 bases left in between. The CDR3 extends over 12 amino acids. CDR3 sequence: CASSFSHGEQFF. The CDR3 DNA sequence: TGTGCCAGCAGTTTTTCACACGGCGAGCAGTTCTTC.

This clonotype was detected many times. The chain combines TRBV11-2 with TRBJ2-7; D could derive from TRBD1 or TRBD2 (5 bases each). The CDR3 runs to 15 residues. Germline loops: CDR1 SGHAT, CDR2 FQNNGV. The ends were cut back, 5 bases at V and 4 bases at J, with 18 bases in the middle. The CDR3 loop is CASSPSQGSGYEQYF. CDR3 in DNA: TGTGCCAGCAGCCCTAGCCAGGGTTCGGGTTACGAGCAGTACTTC.

The CDR3 nucleotides read TGTGCCAGCAGTGATGGGACAGCTAGCATGAACACTGAAGCTTTCTTT. It specifies CASSDGTASMNTEAFF. This sequence joins TRBV2 and TRBJ1-1, with 7 positions matching TRBD1. After removal of 3 bases from V and 0 bases from J, the junction contained 7 bases not matched to a gene. The CDR3 has 16 residues. Germline assignment: CDR1 SNHLY and CDR2 FYNNEI.

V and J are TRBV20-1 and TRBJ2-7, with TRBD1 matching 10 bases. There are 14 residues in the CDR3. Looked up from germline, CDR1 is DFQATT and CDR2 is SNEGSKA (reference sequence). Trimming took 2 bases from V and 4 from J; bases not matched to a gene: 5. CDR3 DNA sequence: TGCAGTGCTAGAACCGACAGGGGGCTATACGAGCAGTACTTC. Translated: CSARTDRGLYEQYF.

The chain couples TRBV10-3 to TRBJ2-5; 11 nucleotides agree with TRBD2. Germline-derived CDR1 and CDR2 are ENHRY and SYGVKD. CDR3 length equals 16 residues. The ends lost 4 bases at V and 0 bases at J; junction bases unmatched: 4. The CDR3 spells CAISGGTSGNQETQYF. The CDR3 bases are TGTGCCATCAGTGGGGGGACTAGCGGCAACCAAGAGACCCAGTACTTC.

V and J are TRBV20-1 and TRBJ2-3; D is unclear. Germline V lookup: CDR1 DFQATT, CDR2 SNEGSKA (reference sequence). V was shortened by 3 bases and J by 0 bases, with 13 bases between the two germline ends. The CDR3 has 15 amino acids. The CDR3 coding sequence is TGCAGTGCTAGCGCATCGGGCCGGAGCACAGATACGCAGTATTTT. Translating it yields CSASASGRSTDTQYF.

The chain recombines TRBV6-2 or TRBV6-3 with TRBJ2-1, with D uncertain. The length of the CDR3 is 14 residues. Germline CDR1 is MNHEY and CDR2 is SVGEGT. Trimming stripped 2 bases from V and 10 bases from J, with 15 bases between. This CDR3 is CASSYGPAGVEQFF. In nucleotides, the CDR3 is TGTGCCAGCAGTTACGGGCCCGCCGGAGTGGAGCAGTTCTTC.

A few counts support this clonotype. In DNA form, the CDR3 reads TGTGCCAGCAGCTTAGGCTGGGTCAGGACAGATGAGCAGTTCTTC. Its protein is CASSLGWVRTDEQFF. The V call is TRBV7-8, the J call TRBJ2-1; a possible D gene is TRBD1 (6 bases). The CDR3 is made up of 15 amino acids. Trimming stripped 1 base from V and 8 bases from J, with 15 bases between. Germline V CDR1 and CDR2: SGHVS, FQNEAQ.

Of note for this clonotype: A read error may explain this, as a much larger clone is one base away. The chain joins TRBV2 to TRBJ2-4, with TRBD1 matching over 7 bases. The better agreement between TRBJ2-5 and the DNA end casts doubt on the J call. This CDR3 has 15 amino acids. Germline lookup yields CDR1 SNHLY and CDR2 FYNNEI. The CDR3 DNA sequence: TGTGTCAGCAGCCGTGAGGGGGCCGTGGGGGAGACCCAGTACTTC. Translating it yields CVSSREGAVGETQYF.

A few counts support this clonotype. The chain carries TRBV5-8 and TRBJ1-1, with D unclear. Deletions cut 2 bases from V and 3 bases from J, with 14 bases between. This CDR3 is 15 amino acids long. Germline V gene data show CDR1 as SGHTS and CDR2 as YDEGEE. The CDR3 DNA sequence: TGTGCCAGCAGCTTTTCGGGTTGGTCCGACACTGAAGCTTTCTTT. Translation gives CASSFSGWSDTEAFF. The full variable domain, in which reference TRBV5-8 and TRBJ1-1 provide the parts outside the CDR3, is EAGVTQSPTHLIKTRGQQATLRCSPISGHTSVYWYQQALGLGLQFLLWYDEGEERNRGNFPPRFSGRQFPNYSSELNVNALELEDSALYLCASSFSGWSDTEAFFGQGTRLTVV.

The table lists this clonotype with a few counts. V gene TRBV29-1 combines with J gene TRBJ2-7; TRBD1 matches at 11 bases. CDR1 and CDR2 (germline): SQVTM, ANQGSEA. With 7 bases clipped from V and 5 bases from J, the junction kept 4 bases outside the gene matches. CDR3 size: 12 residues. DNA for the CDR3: TGCAGCGCGGGACAGGGGGGGGACGAGCAGTACTTC. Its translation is CSAGQGGDEQYF.

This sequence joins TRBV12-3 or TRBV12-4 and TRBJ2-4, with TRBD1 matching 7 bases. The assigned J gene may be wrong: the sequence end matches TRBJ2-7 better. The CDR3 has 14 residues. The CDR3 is CASSIGQASYEQYF. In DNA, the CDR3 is TGTGCCAGCAGTATTGGACAGGCAAGCTACGAGCAGTACTTC.